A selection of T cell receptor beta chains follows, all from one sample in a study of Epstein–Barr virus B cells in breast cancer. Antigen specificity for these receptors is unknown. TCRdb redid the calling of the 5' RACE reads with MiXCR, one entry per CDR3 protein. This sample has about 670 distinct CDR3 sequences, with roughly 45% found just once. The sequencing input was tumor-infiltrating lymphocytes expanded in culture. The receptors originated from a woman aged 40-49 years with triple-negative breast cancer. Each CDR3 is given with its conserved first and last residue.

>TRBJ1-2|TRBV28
CASSLGVGYTF
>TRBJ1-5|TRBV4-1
CASSQDGQATQPQHF
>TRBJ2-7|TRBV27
CASRGTAYEQYF
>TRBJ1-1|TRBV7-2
CASSLVIGPTEAFF
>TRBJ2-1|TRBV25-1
CASSEYSGRGHNEQFF
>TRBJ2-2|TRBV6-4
CASSRLAGAANTGELFF
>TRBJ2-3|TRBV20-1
CSAGDSRQRSTDTQYF
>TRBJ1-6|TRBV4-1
CASSQGLRNSPLHF
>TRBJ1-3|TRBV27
CASSNLGAGNTIYF
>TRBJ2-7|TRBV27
CASSFGRTTYEQYF
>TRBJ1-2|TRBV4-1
CASSQVTGSNYGYTF
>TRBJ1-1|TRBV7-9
CASSHHRGLNTEAFF
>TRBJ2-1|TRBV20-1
CRARHWNSYNEQFF
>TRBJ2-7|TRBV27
CASSLGAPPGEQYF
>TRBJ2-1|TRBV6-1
CASSDVPGAGGDEQFF
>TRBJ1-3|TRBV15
CATSRETVSSGNTIYF
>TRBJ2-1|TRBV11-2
CASSLGANEQFF
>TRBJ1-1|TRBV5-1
CASSFYMGQHTEAFF
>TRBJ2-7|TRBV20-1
CSVNNIRGVSYEQYF
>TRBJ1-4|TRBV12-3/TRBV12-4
CASRPGQGRGEKLFF
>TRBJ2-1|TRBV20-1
CSAPSRDGSSYNEQFF
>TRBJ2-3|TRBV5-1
CASSSWTSGSDTQYF